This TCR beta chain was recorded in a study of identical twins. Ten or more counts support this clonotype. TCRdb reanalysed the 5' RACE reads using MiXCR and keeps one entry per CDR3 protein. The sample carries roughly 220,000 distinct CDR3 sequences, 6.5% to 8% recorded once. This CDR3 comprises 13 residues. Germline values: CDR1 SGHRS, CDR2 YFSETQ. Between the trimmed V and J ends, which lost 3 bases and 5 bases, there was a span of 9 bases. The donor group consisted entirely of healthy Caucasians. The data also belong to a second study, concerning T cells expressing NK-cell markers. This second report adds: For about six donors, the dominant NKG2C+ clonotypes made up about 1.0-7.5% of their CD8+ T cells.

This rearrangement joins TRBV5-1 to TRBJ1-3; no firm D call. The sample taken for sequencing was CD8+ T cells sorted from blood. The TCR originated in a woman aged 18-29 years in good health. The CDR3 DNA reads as TGCGCCAGCAGCTATGAAGGGAGAAACACCATATATTTT. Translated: CASSYEGRNTIYF.